Each of the 16 T cell receptor beta chains below was sequenced from the same sample in a study of blood T cell repertoires in COVID-19. Some clones are missing from TCRdb's copy, which holds only in-frame ones; the method was immunoSEQ multiplex PCR. Of approximately 150,000 clones in the sample, approximately 86% are singletons; the top ten hold around 18%. The specimen sequenced was PBMCs or T cells enriched from blood (not recorded which). These receptors came from a man aged 55 to 69 who had recovered from COVID-19.

J is TRBJ2-4 and V is TRBV5-1; no clear D gene. The CDR3 totals 14 residues. CDR1 and CDR2 (germline): SGHRS, YFSETQ. Trimming pared 0 bases from V and 8 bases from J, leaving 12 bases between. The CDR3 region is CASSLDLISDIQYF. DNA for the CDR3: TGCGCCAGCAGCTTGGATCTCATTTCGGACATTCAGTACTTC. Based on the CDR3 plus reference TRBV5-1 and TRBJ2-4, the full variable domain is KAGVTQTPRYLIKTRGQQVTLSCSPISGHRSVSWYQQTPGQGLQFLFEYFSETQRNKGNFPGRFSGRQFSNSRSEMNVSTLELGDSALYLCASSLDLISDIQYFGAGTRLSVL.

The V call is TRBV7-2, the J call TRBJ1-2; 7 bases are shared with TRBD1. V lost 4 bases to trimming and J lost 8 bases; unmatched junction nucleotides: 7. CDR1 SGHTA and CDR2 FQGNSA come from the germline V gene. There are 13 residues in the CDR3. DNA for the CDR3: TGTGCCAGCAGCTCGGACAGGATCGGCGGCTACACCTTC. Translated, it gives CASSSDRIGGYTF.

The V call is TRBV2, the J call TRBJ1-2; D uncertain. This CDR3 is 13 amino acids long. The germline V gene encodes CDR1 SNHLY and CDR2 FYNNEI. V was trimmed by 5 bases and J by 5 bases, leaving 12 bases between them. CDR3 amino acids: CASSSSSGYGYTF. Written as DNA, the CDR3 is TGTGCCAGCAGTTCTTCCTCAGGATATGGCTACACCTTC.

The chain uses TRBV4-1 and TRBJ2-1; no reliable D call. The CDR3 sequence is 15 residues long. Germline V gene data show CDR1 as MGHRA and CDR2 as YSYEKL. V dropped 7 bases and J dropped 5 bases, with 18 bases sitting between them. The CDR3 nucleotides read TGCGCCAGCAAGGTCGGCGCGCAGGTACACAATGAGCAGTTCTTC. This codes for CASKVGAQVHNEQFF.

The rearrangement links TRBV5-1 to TRBJ2-7, with D possibly being TRBD2 (5 bases). Germline V gene sequence: CDR1 SGHRS, CDR2 YFSETQ. The CDR3 is 14 amino acids. V lost 0 bases and J lost 1, with 8 bases in between. The CDR3 region is CASSLGRESYEQYF. Here the CDR3 DNA reads TGCGCCAGCAGCTTGGGTCGGGAATCCTACGAGCAGTACTTC.

The V and J genes are TRBV11-3 and TRBJ2-1, with 7 bases identical to TRBD2. The length of the CDR3 is 14 residues. Trimming took 3 bases from V and 5 from J; bases not matched to a gene: 4. Germline loops: CDR1 SGHNT, CDR2 YENEEA. DNA for the CDR3: TGTGCCAGCAGCTTCAGTGGGGGGGACAATGAGCAGTTCTTC. Protein: CASSFSGGDNEQFF.

J is TRBJ1-2 and V is TRBV5-1; 9 nucleotides line up with TRBD1. The junction had 2 bases not matched to a gene; V was cut back by 0 bases and J by 2 bases. The length of the CDR3 is 15 residues. Germline V gene lookup returns CDR1 SGHRS and CDR2 YFSETQ. The CDR3 nucleotides are TGCGCCAGCAGCTTGGAGGGACAGGGCAACTATGGCTACACCTTC. Protein product: CASSLEGQGNYGYTF.

The chain joins TRBV12-3 or TRBV12-4 to TRBJ2-5; 8 bases are shared with TRBD1. The CDR3 length is 13 residues. V lost 9 bases and J lost 5; bases outside the gene matches: 8. The CDR3 coding sequence is TGTGCCAGTGCAGGGGGCGCGGGGGAGACCCAGTACTTC. It is translated as CASAGGAGETQYF.

The chain links TRBV18 to TRBJ2-3; tentatively, D is TRBD1 (6 bases). The germline CDR1 and CDR2 sequences are KGHSH and LQKENI. Trimming took 3 bases from V and 2 from J, leaving 12 bases between them. This CDR3 spans 15 amino acids. Here the CDR3 reads CASSPGTPNTDTQYF. CDR3 nucleotides: TGTGCCAGCTCACCCGGGACACCGAACACAGATACGCAGTATTTT.

This clone was counted a few times. The rearrangement links TRBV9 to TRBJ1-1; a weak D match, TRBD1 (6 bases). Germline-derived CDR1 and CDR2 are SGDLS and YYNGEE. The CDR3 is 15 amino acids. V dropped 4 bases and J dropped 1 base, with 14 bases sitting between them. CDR3 DNA: TGTGCCAGCAGCCCACGACAGGACAGGAACACTGAAGCTTTCTTT. It is translated as CASSPRQDRNTEAFF. Supplemented by reference TRBV9 and TRBJ1-1, the full variable domain reads DSGVTQTPKHLITATGQRVTLRCSPRSGDLSVYWYQQSLDQGLQFLIQYYNGEERAKGNILERFSAQQFPDLHSELNLSSLELGDSALYFCASSPRQDRNTEAFFGQGTRLTVV.

The rearrangement uses TRBV27 and TRBJ2-2; no reliable D call. Between the trimmed V and J ends, which lost 4 bases and 2 bases, there was a span of 5 bases. CDR3 length: 13 residues. Germline CDR1 and CDR2: MNHEY and SMNVEV (reference sequence). The CDR3 nucleotides are TGTGCCAGCAGTTCCGTTAACACCGGGGAGCTGTTTTTT. This codes for CASSSVNTGELFF.

The rearrangement links TRBV5-6 to TRBJ1-3, with D unresolved. V shed 4 bases and J shed 4 bases, with 12 bases lying between them. The CDR3 spans 14 residues. The germline V gene encodes CDR1 SGHDT and CDR2 YYEEEE. CDR3 in amino acids: CASSQPAGGNTIYF. The CDR3, as DNA: TGTGCCAGCAGCCAGCCGGCAGGAGGAAACACCATATATTTT. Variable domain in full (rest from reference TRBV5-6 and TRBJ1-3): DAGVTQSPTHLIKTRGQQVTLRCSPKSGHDTVSWYQQALGQGPQFIFQYYEEEERQRGNFPDRFSGHQFPNYSSELNVNALLLGDSALYLCASSQPAGGNTIYFGEGSWLTVV.

CDR3 sequence (DNA): TGTGCCACCAGTGATCAGACAGGGGTAGAGCAGTACTTC. Translating it yields CATSDQTGVEQYF. This chain links TRBV24-1 with TRBJ2-7; 8 nucleotides align to TRBD1. This CDR3 has 13 amino acids. V shed 3 bases, J shed 7 bases, and the junction held 4 bases outside the gene matches. Germline lookup yields CDR1 KGHDR and CDR2 SFDVKD.

The CDR3 sequence: CAISETGNTGELFF. The CDR3 region has the DNA TGTGCCATCAGTGAGACAGGGAACACCGGGGAGCTGTTTTTT. The chain recombines TRBV10-3 with TRBJ2-2; TRBD1 might be the D (5 bases). Per germline, CDR1 ENHRY and CDR2 SYGVKD. Trimming left V 2 bases short and J 1 base short, with 5 bases between. The CDR3 contains 14 residues.

This chain joins TRBV5-8 and TRBJ2-3, with 9 bases identical to TRBD2. From germline, CDR1 is SGHTS and CDR2 YDEGEE. The CDR3 is 15 residues long. J lost 1 base, V lost 7 bases, and 7 bases had no gene match. CDR3 residues: CASERGGGRTDTQYF. The CDR3 DNA follows: TGTGCCAGCGAACGCGGGGGGGGCCGCACAGATACGCAGTATTTT.

The chain recombines TRBV3-1 (or the pseudogene TRBV3-2) with TRBJ2-7; D not resolved. Germline V CDR1 and CDR2: LGHDT, YNNKEL (reference sequence). This CDR3 is built from 13 residues. The V and J ends lost 4 bases and 2 bases respectively, with 9 bases between them. CDR3: CASSPLGPYEQYF. CDR3 nucleotides: TGTGCCAGCAGCCCCCTTGGCCCCTACGAGCAGTACTTC.